This is a list of T cell receptor beta chains from one sample in a study of PD-L1 blockade in urothelial cancer. This table comes from immunoSEQ multiplex PCR, and its TCRdb copy is limited to in-frame clones, with some not included. This table has 30,000 to 40,000 clones, 85% appearing once. Sequenced material: PBMCs, taken around atezolizumab (anti-PD-L1) treatment. Receptors originate from an elderly man with urothelial cancer. Each CDR3 is given with its conserved first and last residue. The D gene is left open where the match is weak.

CDR3aa: CASSDWRESANEQFF; d_gene: TRBD2; v_gene: TRBV2
CDR3aa: CASSPYTRTGNTEAFF; d_gene: TRBD1; v_gene: TRBV5-5
CDR3aa: CASSDPSASLNEQFF; d_gene: .; v_gene: TRBV5-1
CDR3aa: CAAEAEDTGELFF; d_gene: .; v_gene: TRBV10-2
CDR3aa: CASREAGGNYNEQFF; d_gene: TRBD2; v_gene: TRBV4-3
CDR3aa: CASSPTLAGIYNEQFF; d_gene: TRBD2; v_gene: TRBV4-2
CDR3aa: CASSLPEILNQPQHF; d_gene: .; v_gene: TRBV28
CDR3aa: CASSPPGGQPQHF; d_gene: TRBD1; v_gene: TRBV7-9
CDR3aa: CASSLISGRVGAYNEQFF; d_gene: TRBD2; v_gene: TRBV7-8
CDR3aa: CAWSERWGPGQPQHF; d_gene: .; v_gene: TRBV30
CDR3aa: CASSVTGGEGNQPQHF; d_gene: TRBD1; v_gene: TRBV7-2
CDR3aa: CASREGGMTIYGYTF; d_gene: .; v_gene: TRBV27
CDR3aa: CASSSREGGRETQYF; d_gene: TRBD2; v_gene: TRBV5-4
CDR3aa: CASSLQLNTEAFF; d_gene: .; v_gene: TRBV6-5
CDR3aa: CASSYDGKLIYGYTF; d_gene: .; v_gene: TRBV6-5
CDR3aa: CASSLSSGTDTQYF; d_gene: .; v_gene: TRBV5-1
CDR3aa: CASRSRTGGLDIQYF; d_gene: TRBD1; v_gene: TRBV5-1
CDR3aa: CAWRSSGRTSFTDTQYF; d_gene: TRBD2; v_gene: TRBV30
CDR3aa: CASSQNRDRLTDTQYF; d_gene: TRBD1; v_gene: TRBV14
CDR3aa: CSVEGTGDNEKLFF; d_gene: TRBD1; v_gene: TRBV29-1
CDR3aa: CASSESTGGMHEQYF; d_gene: TRBD1; v_gene: TRBV2
CDR3aa: CASSLEETQYF; d_gene: .; v_gene: TRBV5-1
CDR3aa: CASRTRVQNTEAFF; d_gene: .; v_gene: TRBV6-1
CDR3aa: CASSMGQGARNEQFF; d_gene: TRBD1; v_gene: TRBV7-9
CDR3aa: CASSLSAGGLGEQYF; d_gene: TRBD2; v_gene: TRBV28
CDR3aa: CASGLVPGQGAGNEQFF; d_gene: TRBD1; v_gene: TRBV12-5
CDR3aa: CASSQVGSGPKNIQYF; d_gene: .; v_gene: TRBV4-1
CDR3aa: CASSFGDRDYNEQFF; d_gene: TRBD1; v_gene: TRBV5-8
CDR3aa: CARFILTNTGELFF; d_gene: .; v_gene: TRBV5-3
CDR3aa: CASSLAAGGTYEQYF; d_gene: TRBD2; v_gene: TRBV11-2
CDR3aa: CASSPGQVYGYTF; d_gene: TRBD1; v_gene: TRBV7-9
CDR3aa: CASSSTSVYNEQFF; d_gene: TRBD2; v_gene: TRBV7-9
CDR3aa: CASSISGAKNIQYF; d_gene: .; v_gene: TRBV19
CDR3aa: CATSRAGAYSYEQYF; d_gene: TRBD2; v_gene: TRBV15
CDR3aa: CASSLGLTRGAGETQYF; d_gene: TRBD2; v_gene: TRBV11-2
CDR3aa: CASSLLDRDLSEQYF; d_gene: TRBD1; v_gene: TRBV6-5
CDR3aa: CSLQLARYTDTQYF; d_gene: .; v_gene: TRBV30
CDR3aa: CASRRQGARQETQYF; d_gene: TRBD1; v_gene: TRBV28
CDR3aa: CASSLLGGGLAGGETQYF; d_gene: TRBD2; v_gene: TRBV7-6
CDR3aa: CASSPRDEQYF; d_gene: .; v_gene: TRBV7-9
CDR3aa: CASSPLAGGGNNEQFF; d_gene: TRBD2; v_gene: TRBV5-1
CDR3aa: CASSQVGGPYEQYF; d_gene: TRBD1; v_gene: TRBV11-2
CDR3aa: CASRGWLMNTEAFF; d_gene: .; v_gene: TRBV25-1
CDR3aa: CASSPGTGYF; d_gene: TRBD1; v_gene: TRBV7-7
CDR3aa: CASSPLDRGVYEQYF; d_gene: TRBD1; v_gene: TRBV6-6